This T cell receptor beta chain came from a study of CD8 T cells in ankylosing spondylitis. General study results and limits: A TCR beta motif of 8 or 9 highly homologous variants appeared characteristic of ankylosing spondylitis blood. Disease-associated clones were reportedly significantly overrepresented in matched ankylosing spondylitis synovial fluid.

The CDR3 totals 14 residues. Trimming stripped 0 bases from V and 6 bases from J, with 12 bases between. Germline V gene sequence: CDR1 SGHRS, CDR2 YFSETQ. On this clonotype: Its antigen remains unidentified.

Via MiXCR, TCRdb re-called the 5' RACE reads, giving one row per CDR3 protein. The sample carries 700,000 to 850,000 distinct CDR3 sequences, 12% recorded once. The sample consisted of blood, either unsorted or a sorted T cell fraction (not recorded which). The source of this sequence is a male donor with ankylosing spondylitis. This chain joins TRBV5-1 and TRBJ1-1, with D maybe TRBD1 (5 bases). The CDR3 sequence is CASSLGAGGSEAFF. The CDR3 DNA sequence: TGCGCCAGCAGCTTGGGCGCGGGGGGATCTGAAGCTTTCTTT.